One TCR beta chain is described in this entry. The data originate from a study of blood T cell repertoires in COVID-19. At the level of the study: COVID-19 samples collected from the United States, Italy and Spain covered acute and convalescent phases.

Participants, about 18 to 95 years old, spanned around 25 US areas. Exposed participants came across a COVID-19 case within 2 weeks before study entry. The method was immunoSEQ multiplex PCR; TCRdb's version includes in-frame clones alone and lacks a portion of them. This table holds more than 300,000 clones, roughly 90% found once. The sequence came from a woman aged 25 to 45 who had been exposed to COVID-19. The sequenced material came from PBMCs or T cells enriched from blood (not recorded which).

The CDR3 sequence: CASSAGLIAGGNTIYF. In nucleotides, the CDR3 is TGTGCCAGCAGCGCGGGACTGATTGCTGGTGGAAACACCATATATTTT. V gene TRBV7-6 combines with J gene TRBJ1-3; tentative D call: TRBD1 (5 bases). The CDR3 totals 16 residues. V was trimmed by 5 bases and J by 3 bases, leaving 17 bases between them. Germline values: CDR1 SGHVS, CDR2 FNYEAQ. Full variable domain (rest looked up from reference TRBV7-6 and TRBJ1-3): GAGVSQSPRYKVTKRGQDVALRCDPISGHVSLYWYRQALGQGPEFLTYFNYEAQQDKSGLPNDRFSAERPEGSISTLTIQRTEQRDSAMYRCASSAGLIAGGNTIYFGEGSWLTVV.